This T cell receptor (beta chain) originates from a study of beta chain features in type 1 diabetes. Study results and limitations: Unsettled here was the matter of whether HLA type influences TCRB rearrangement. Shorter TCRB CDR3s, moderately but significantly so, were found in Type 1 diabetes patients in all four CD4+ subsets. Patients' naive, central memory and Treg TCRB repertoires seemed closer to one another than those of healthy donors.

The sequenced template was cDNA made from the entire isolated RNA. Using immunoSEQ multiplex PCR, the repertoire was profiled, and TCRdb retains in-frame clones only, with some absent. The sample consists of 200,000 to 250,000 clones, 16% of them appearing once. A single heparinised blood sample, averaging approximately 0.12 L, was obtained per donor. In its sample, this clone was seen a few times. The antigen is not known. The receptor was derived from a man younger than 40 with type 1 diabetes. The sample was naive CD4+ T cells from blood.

CDR3 amino acids: CASSQLPRTNEQFF. DNA for the CDR3: TGCGCCAGCAGTCAACTACCCCGGACCAATGAGCAGTTCTTC. The V gene is TRBV23-1, the J gene TRBJ2-1, with D unclear. TRBV23-1 counts as an open reading frame of uncertain function. The V gene lost 2 bases and the J gene lost 6 bases, with 11 bases spanning the gap. This CDR3 is 14 amino acids long.